The 26 T cell receptor beta chains reported below all come from one sample, sequenced in a study of blood T cells in healthy people across ages. Alongside a J-beta primer mix, a sample-barcoded 5' primer served in a second PCR lasting roughly 6 to 12 cycles. TCRdb used MiXCR to reprocess the 5' RACE reads, holding one entry per CDR3 protein. Counted here are 800,000 to 950,000 distinct CDR3 sequences, about 29% occurring once; the ten biggest clones make up roughly 10%. The data also belong to a second study, concerning T cells of mothers and their children.

Sequences were obtained from blood. The receptors stem from a woman aged 35 to 49 in good health.

On this clonotype itself: A read error is possible here, since a much larger clone lies one base away. The rearrangement uses TRBV7-2 and TRBJ2-7; D possibly corresponds to TRBD1 (6 bases). The CDR3 is made up of 16 amino acids. In germline, CDR1 is SGHTA, CDR2 FQGNSA. CDR3 region: CAGSPNQQGPWYEQYF. CDR3 coding DNA: TGTGCCGGCAGCCCCAATCAACAGGGCCCCTGGTACGAGCAGTACTTC.

The chain couples TRBV28 to TRBJ2-7; D is undetermined. The germline V and J ends were trimmed by 7 bases and 2 bases, with 9 bases remaining between them. The CDR3 sequence is 12 residues long. Germline loops: CDR1 MDHEN, CDR2 SYDVKM. CDR3 sequence: CASKDGTYEQYF. CDR3 bases: TGTGCCAGCAAGGACGGTACCTACGAGCAGTACTTC.

As regards this clonotype: Germline is not matched at one junction end, which may reflect a read error. The rearrangement joins TRBV5-6 to TRBJ2-1; D perhaps matches TRBD2 (6 bases). The CDR3 consists of 14 residues. The germline V gene encodes CDR1 SGHDT and CDR2 YYEEEE. This chain's CDR3 is CASSLEGRAREQFF. DNA of the CDR3: TGCGCCAGCAGCTTGGAGGGACGAGCGCGAGAGCAGTTCTTC.

This clonotype was counted a few times. This chain joins TRBV28 and TRBJ2-1, with 9 positions matching TRBD1. The germline gives CDR1 MDHEN, CDR2 SYDVKM. The CDR3 loop spans 15 amino acids. After removal of 7 bases from V and 1 base from J, the junction contained 5 bases not matched to a gene. The CDR3 protein is CASKTGQGSYNEQFF. The CDR3 nucleotides are TGTGCCAGCAAAACTGGACAGGGGTCCTACAATGAGCAGTTCTTC.

This clonotype was counted many times. V is TRBV7-9 and J is TRBJ2-3, with D maybe TRBD1 (6 bases). Per germline, CDR1 SEHNR and CDR2 FQNEAQ (reference sequence). V shed 4 bases and J shed 0 bases, with 11 bases lying between them. The CDR3 runs 15 residues. The CDR3 bases are TGTGCCAGCAGCTCTGGGGACACTAGCACAGATACGCAGTATTTT. This translates into CASSSGDTSTDTQYF.

This chain uses TRBV7-8 with TRBJ2-7; TRBD2 might be the D (6 bases). The germline V gene encodes CDR1 SGHVS and CDR2 FQNEAQ. The CDR3 runs 15 residues. V was trimmed by 0 bases and J by 7 bases, leaving 16 bases between them. The CDR3 loop reads CASSLAPGLIEEQYF. In DNA form, the CDR3 reads TGTGCCAGCAGCTTAGCCCCGGGACTGATTGAGGAGCAGTACTTC.

V usage is TRBV28 and J usage is TRBJ1-5; D unresolved. Between the trimmed V and J ends, which lost 6 bases and 6 bases, there was a span of 9 bases. Germline V gives CDR1 MDHEN, CDR2 SYDVKM. This CDR3 contains 12 residues. Written as DNA, the CDR3 is TGTGCCAGCAGCCTAACAAGTCAGCCCCAGCATTTT. Protein product: CASSLTSQPQHF.

This chain joins TRBV12-3 or TRBV12-4 and TRBJ2-7; no reliable D call. The germline V and J ends were trimmed by 0 bases and 2 bases, with 14 bases remaining between them. The CDR3 sequence is 16 residues long. The CDR3 loop is CASSLARGRSTYEQYF. In nucleotides, the CDR3 is TGTGCCAGCAGTTTAGCGCGTGGAAGGTCCACCTACGAGCAGTACTTC.

Turning to this clonotype: It may be a read error: a sequence one base away is much more abundant. The gene calls are TRBV5-4 and TRBJ2-7; D assignment may be TRBD1 or TRBD2 (5 bases each). V lost 6 bases and J lost 5, with 18 bases in between. The CDR3 has 14 amino acids. The germline CDR1 and CDR2 sequences are SGHNT and YYREEE (reference sequence). The CDR3: CASNSGPTENEQYF. In DNA, the CDR3 is TGTGCCAGCAACTCGGGACCGACAGAAAACGAGCAGTACTTC.

This clonotype appeared many times. The V call is TRBV6-1, the J call TRBJ2-7; 7 nucleotides match TRBD1. Germline V lookup: CDR1 MNHNS, CDR2 SASEGT. Unmatched junction bases numbered 13, after V lost 4 bases and J lost 4 bases. CDR3 length equals 16 residues. CDR3 protein: CASSGSTGTSYYEQYF. The CDR3 DNA reads as TGTGCCAGCAGTGGATCGACAGGGACATCCTATTACGAGCAGTACTTC.

There are many counts of this clonotype. The rearrangement links TRBV5-6 to TRBJ2-3; TRBD2 is a possible D gene (6 bases). Trimming stripped 4 bases from V and 2 bases from J, with 17 bases between. The germline CDR1 and CDR2 sequences are SGHDT and YYEEEE. The CDR3 is 16 residues long. The CDR3: CASSLGGQTATDTQYF. CDR3 nucleotides: TGTGCCAGCAGCCTCGGGGGTCAGACAGCCACAGATACGCAGTATTTT.

This sequence joins TRBV2 and TRBJ1-1, with a tentative D call TRBD1 (5 bases). Germline assignment: CDR1 SNHLY and CDR2 FYNNEI. The germline V and J ends were trimmed by 0 bases and 6 bases, with 14 bases remaining between them. The CDR3 totals 15 residues. CDR3 in amino acids: CASSEAQFRGSEAFF. The CDR3 coding sequence is TGTGCCAGCAGTGAAGCGCAGTTTCGGGGCTCTGAAGCTTTCTTT.

About this clonotype itself: A read error may be the cause here, since a much bigger clone is one base away. The genes are TRBV4-1 and TRBJ2-2; D unclear. The germline V and J ends were trimmed by 7 bases and 1 base, with 4 bases remaining between them. The CDR3 covers 12 residues. CDR1 and CDR2 from the germline V gene are MGHRA and YSYEKL. The CDR3 region has the DNA TGCGCCAGCAAGGAGAACACCGGGGAGCTGTTTTTT. Translation: CASKENTGELFF.

The sample holds a few counts of this clonotype. The genes are TRBV5-1 and TRBJ2-2, with D possibly being TRBD2 (5 bases). V was pared by 5 bases and J by 8 bases, with 10 bases between. Per germline, CDR1 SGHRS and CDR2 YFSETQ. The CDR3 runs to 12 residues. Here the CDR3 reads CASREEIGELFF. As DNA, the CDR3 is TGCGCCAGCAGGGAGGAAATTGGGGAGCTGTTTTTT.

The chain recombines TRBV6-5 with TRBJ1-6; D is perhaps TRBD1 (6 bases). The V gene's germline CDR1 is MNHEY and CDR2 SVGAGI. V dropped 2 bases and J dropped 0 bases, with 11 bases sitting between them. The CDR3 loop spans 17 amino acids. The chain's CDR3 is CASSYGGLSSYNSPLHF. The CDR3 bases are TGTGCCAGCAGTTACGGGGGCCTGAGCTCCTATAATTCACCCCTCCACTTT.

As concerns this clonotype: This may be a read error: a much more frequent sequence differs by one nucleotide. This sequence joins TRBV30 and TRBJ2-5; D is ambiguous. CDR1 is GTSNPN and CDR2 is SVGIG in the germline V gene (reference sequence). This CDR3 has 15 amino acids. V lost 3 bases and J lost 11, with 25 bases in between. This chain's CDR3 is CAWRKPNRSYNEQYF. DNA for the CDR3: TGTGCCTGGAGAAAACCGAACAGAAGTTACAATGAGCAGTACTTC.

This clonotype was found many times. The chain employs TRBV20-1 and TRBJ2-7, with 7 bases lining up with TRBD1. CDR3 length: 13 residues. CDR1 is DFQATT, CDR2 SNEGSKA, per germline (reference sequence). The V gene end was trimmed by 6 bases and the J gene end by 2 bases; junction bases not matched to a gene: 7. The CDR3 loop reads CSARDSAAYEQYF. DNA of the CDR3: TGCAGTGCCCGGGACAGTGCAGCCTACGAGCAGTACTTC.

Remarks on this clonotype: With a much larger clone just one base away, this may be a read error. The J gene is TRBJ1-2, the V gene TRBV12-3 or TRBV12-4, with D uncertain. V dropped 3 bases and J dropped 8 bases, with 13 bases sitting between them. CDR3 length equals 13 residues. DNA of the CDR3: TGTGCCAGCAGTTTGTCAGACCACACGGGCTACACCTTC. Translation: CASSLSDHTGYTF.

This clonotype was observed many times. This chain connects TRBV4-3 to TRBJ2-5; maybe TRBD1 (5 bases). The ends were cut back, 2 bases at V and 2 bases at J, with 12 bases in the middle. From germline, CDR1 is LGHNA and CDR2 YSLEER. The CDR3 is made up of 15 amino acids. CDR3 loop: CASSQSQGWQETQYF. Written as DNA, the CDR3 is TGCGCCAGCAGCCAATCCCAGGGTTGGCAAGAGACCCAGTACTTC.

The sample holds many counts of this clonotype. CDR3 sequence reads: CASSRDSVQETQYF. DNA for the CDR3: TGTGCCAGCAGCAGGGACAGCGTACAAGAGACCCAGTACTTC. The rearrangement joins TRBV6-5 to TRBJ2-5, with 7 bases fitting TRBD1. Germline trimming cut 6 bases from V and 2 bases from J; bases unmatched to any gene: 6. The CDR3 has 14 amino acids. Germline CDR1 and CDR2: MNHEY and SVGAGI.

The chain is built from TRBV28 and TRBJ2-1; 8 positions match TRBD1. V dropped 5 bases and J dropped 7; count of bases not matched to a gene: 10. Germline V lookup: CDR1 MDHEN, CDR2 SYDVKM. This CDR3 has 15 amino acids. The CDR3 DNA reads as TGTGCCAGCAGTGACTCGGCAGGGGGCGTTAATGAGCAGTTCTTC. Translation: CASSDSAGGVNEQFF.

The sample holds a few counts of this clonotype. The rearrangement joins TRBV18 to TRBJ2-7; D is perhaps TRBD1 (6 bases). With 6 bases removed from V and 2 bases from J, the gap between germline ends came to 11 bases. CDR1 is KGHSH, CDR2 LQKENI, per germline. The CDR3 has 13 amino acids. CDR3 sequence reads: CASSRQETYEQYF. CDR3 DNA sequence: TGTGCCAGCTCGCGACAGGAAACCTACGAGCAGTACTTC.

This clonotype was observed many times. The J gene is TRBJ2-1, the V gene TRBV6-2 or TRBV6-3; 14 nucleotides line up with TRBD2. The trim removed 7 bases at V and 11 bases at J, leaving 4 bases unmatched. This CDR3 spans 13 amino acids. CDR1 is MNHEY, CDR2 SVGEGT, per germline. The CDR3: CASNGLAGGQQFF. The CDR3, as DNA: TGTGCCAGCAATGGACTAGCGGGGGGACAGCAGTTCTTC.

The genes are TRBV7-9 and TRBJ1-2; 12 bases match TRBD1. V trimming: 5 bases; J trimming: 4 bases; junction bases outside the gene matches: 8. Per the germline V gene, CDR1 is SEHNR and CDR2 is FQNEAQ (reference sequence). The CDR3 loop spans 16 amino acids. CDR3 in amino acids: CASSPRDRGPGYGYTF. The CDR3 DNA follows: TGTGCCAGCAGCCCCCGGGACAGGGGGCCCGGCTATGGCTACACCTTC.

This clonotype was found many times. V gene TRBV7-8 combines with J gene TRBJ2-7; D is ambiguous. V was clipped by 1 base and J by 4 bases, with 11 bases between them. Germline loops: CDR1 SGHVS, CDR2 FQNEAQ. The CDR3 totals 14 residues. CDR3 sequence reads: CASSLVLPGYEQYF. DNA for the CDR3: TGTGCCAGCAGCTTAGTTCTCCCCGGTTACGAGCAGTACTTC.

This chain connects TRBV27 to TRBJ2-1; weak D call: TRBD2 (6 bases). The CDR3 is 15 amino acids. Trimming stripped 6 bases from V and 15 bases from J, with 27 bases between. The germline gives CDR1 MNHEY, CDR2 SMNVEV (reference sequence). CDR3 nucleotide sequence: TGTGCCAGCAGCAGCCGGGACTTATACTACAATAAGCGGTTCTTC. Protein sequence: CASSSRDLYYNKRFF.